These 14 T cell receptor beta chains came from one sample sequenced in a study of CD8 T cells in Susac syndrome. Reverse transcription of roughly 0.5 to 1 ug RNA was carried out with random hexamers. MiXCR, run by TCRdb on the immunoSEQ multiplex PCR reads, gives a single entry per CDR3 protein. The sample has over 65,000 distinct CDR3 sequences, around 93% seen once; the top ten hold 0.52%. Sequences were obtained from CD4+ T cells from PBMCs. The receptors here all came from a human donor with Susac syndrome.

This chain links TRBV5-6 with TRBJ2-7; 8 bases align to TRBD2. CDR1 is SGHDT, CDR2 YYEEEE, per germline. V was pared by 4 bases and J by 3 bases, with 12 bases of the junction left unmatched. The CDR3 has 16 residues. CDR3 sequence: CASSAGGAGGIYEQYF. DNA for the CDR3: TGTGCCAGCAGCGCTGGCGGCGCGGGAGGTATCTACGAGCAGTACTTC.

The gene calls are TRBV28 and TRBJ1-2, with D maybe TRBD1 (6 bases). Trimming removed 6 bases at V and 4 bases at J, with 12 bases between. This CDR3 comprises 13 residues. Per the germline V gene, CDR1 is MDHEN and CDR2 is SYDVKM. The chain's CDR3 is CASRPSTGYGYTF. The DNA for the CDR3 is TGTGCCAGCAGACCCTCGACAGGCTATGGCTACACCTTC.

The chain employs TRBV20-1 and TRBJ1-5; D uncertain. V was trimmed by 2 bases and J by 6 bases, leaving 8 bases between them. The CDR3 contains 12 residues. The germline CDR1 and CDR2 sequences are DFQATT and SNEGSKA (reference sequence). CDR3 residues: CSARQAGQPQHF. In DNA, the CDR3 is TGCAGTGCTAGACAAGCGGGTCAGCCCCAGCATTTT.

The genes are TRBV7-3 and TRBJ1-1; D is ambiguous. Germline-derived CDR1 and CDR2 are SGHTA and FQGTGA. The CDR3 runs to 15 residues. Trimming took off 5 bases at V and 0 bases at J, with 13 bases between the two ends. CDR3 residues: CASSPRTGMNTEAFF. CDR3 nucleotides: TGTGCCAGCAGCCCCCGGACGGGAATGAACACTGAAGCTTTCTTT. Variable domain in full (rest from reference TRBV7-3 and TRBJ1-1): GAGVSQTPSNKVTEKGKYVELRCDPISGHTALYWYRQSLGQGPEFLIYFQGTGAADDSGLPNDRFFAVRPEGSVSTLKIQRTERGDSAVYLCASSPRTGMNTEAFFGQGTRLTVV.

This sequence joins TRBV19 and TRBJ2-4; the match to TRBD1 covers 7 bases. The germline V gene has CDR1 LNHDA and CDR2 SQIVND (reference sequence). The CDR3 consists of 19 residues. V lost 6 bases, J lost 2 bases, and 19 bases stayed unmatched. CDR3 DNA sequence: TGTGCCAGTAGCAAATCCGGGACAGATTCGTCTACCACCAAAAACATTCAGTACTTC. Protein product: CASSKSGTDSSTTKNIQYF.

The V call is TRBV3-1, the J call TRBJ1-6, with D tentatively TRBD1 (6 bases). The length of the CDR3 is 15 residues. V was trimmed by 2 bases and J by 6 bases, leaving 11 bases between them. Per the germline V gene, CDR1 is LGHDT and CDR2 is YNNKEL (reference sequence). For the CDR3, the DNA is TGTGCCAGCAGCCAACTCGACAGGCCTAATTCACCCCTCCACTTT. Translated: CASSQLDRPNSPLHF.

This chain links TRBV20-1 with TRBJ2-7, with 13 bases fitting TRBD2. This CDR3 has 18 amino acids. Germline CDR1 reads DFQATT; CDR2 reads SNEGSKA (reference sequence). The V and J ends lost 3 bases and 3 bases, in that order; junction bases with no gene match: 14. The CDR3 loop reads CSASNRTSGSPTLYEQYF. DNA for the CDR3: TGCAGTGCTAGTAACAGGACTAGCGGGAGCCCCACCCTCTACGAGCAGTACTTC.

This chain connects TRBV29-1 to TRBJ2-3, with TRBD2 matching 10 bases. Trimming took 2 bases from V and 0 from J; bases not matched to a gene: 5. This CDR3 has 16 amino acids. The germline V gene has CDR1 SQVTM and CDR2 ANQGSEA. CDR3 protein: CSVENRAGGSTDTQYF. The CDR3 DNA sequence: TGCAGCGTTGAAAATAGAGCGGGAGGGAGCACAGATACGCAGTATTTT.

The V call is TRBV27, the J call TRBJ2-7; D ambiguous. The V end lost 0 bases, the J end lost 0 bases, and 9 bases lay between the germline ends. The CDR3 is made up of 15 amino acids. Germline V CDR1 and CDR2: MNHEY, SMNVEV (reference sequence). CDR3 DNA sequence: TGTGCCAGCAGTTTATCCTGGATCGGCTCCTACGAGCAGTACTTC. Residues: CASSLSWIGSYEQYF.

The CDR3, as DNA: TGTGCCAGCAGTACGCCACCGGGACTAGCGGGAGGGTGGGAGCAGTTCTTC. As protein: CASSTPPGLAGGWEQFF. V and J are TRBV25-1 and TRBJ2-1, with TRBD2 identical over 16 bases. Trimming removed 5 bases from V and 10 bases from J; junction bases left unmatched: 11. Germline V gene data show CDR1 as MGHDK and CDR2 as SYGVNS. This CDR3 is 17 amino acids long.

The CDR3 DNA is TGCAGTGCAACACGGGCAGGCCGAGGGGATACGCAGTATTTT. It encodes CSATRAGRGDTQYF. This sequence joins TRBV20-1 and TRBJ2-3, with D possibly being TRBD2 (5 bases). This CDR3 has 14 amino acids. V shed 6 bases and J shed 6 bases, with 19 bases lying between them. Germline V CDR1 and CDR2: DFQATT, SNEGSKA (reference sequence).

The chain carries TRBV6-2 or TRBV6-3 and TRBJ2-2; D gene unclear. V lost 3 bases to trimming and J lost 6 bases, with 11 bases between them. The CDR3 runs 14 residues. Germline CDR1 is MNHEY and CDR2 is SVGEGT. Written as DNA, the CDR3 is TGTGCCAGCAGTTATCTAGGGCGTCCCGGGGAGCTGTTTTTT. It yields the protein CASSYLGRPGELFF.

This rearrangement joins TRBV4-1 to TRBJ1-1, with 7 positions matching TRBD1. Germline CDR1 reads MGHRA; CDR2 reads YSYEKL. This CDR3 spans 14 amino acids. The V segment lost 4 bases and the J segment 5 bases; nucleotides outside the gene matches: 7. The CDR3 DNA follows: TGCGCCAGCAGCCTACAGGGGCCGGGGACTGAAGCTTTCTTT. Amino acids: CASSLQGPGTEAFF.

CDR3 sequence: CASSYMFGPYNEQFF. CDR3 bases: TGTGCCAGCAGTTACATGTTTGGACCCTACAATGAGCAGTTCTTC. This sequence joins TRBV6-6 and TRBJ2-1; D gene unclear. The V end lost 2 bases, the J end lost 2 bases, and 10 bases lay between the germline ends. The CDR3 consists of 15 residues. Germline lookup yields CDR1 MNHNY and CDR2 SVGAGI (reference sequence).